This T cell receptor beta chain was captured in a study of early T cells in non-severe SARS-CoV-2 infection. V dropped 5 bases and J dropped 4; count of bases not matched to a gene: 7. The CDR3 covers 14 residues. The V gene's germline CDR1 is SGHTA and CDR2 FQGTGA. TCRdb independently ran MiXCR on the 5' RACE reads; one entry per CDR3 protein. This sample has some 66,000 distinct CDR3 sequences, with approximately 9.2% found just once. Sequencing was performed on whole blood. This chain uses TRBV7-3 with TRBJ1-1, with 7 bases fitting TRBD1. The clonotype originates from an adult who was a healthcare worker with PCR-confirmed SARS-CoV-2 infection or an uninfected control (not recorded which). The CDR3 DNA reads TGTGCCAGCAGCCCGAACAGGGGCGGCACTGAAGCTTTCTTT. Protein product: CASSPNRGGTEAFF.